The 8 T cell receptor beta chains given below trace back to one sample, sequenced in a study of lymphopenia after photon versus proton radiotherapy. The repertoire was sequenced with immunoSEQ multiplex PCR; TCRdb's copy has only in-frame clones and lacks some. The top ten clones hold 6% to 7% of a sample with about 19,000 clones, about nine tenths of them seen once. The sample was peripheral blood, taken from a patient treated with photon-based radiotherapy. These receptor sequences come from a man aged 55-75 years with pancreatic cancer.

J is TRBJ2-7 and V is TRBV13; 9 nucleotides agree with TRBD1. Per germline, CDR1 PRHDT and CDR2 FYEKMQ (reference sequence). The CDR3 length is 15 residues. Unmatched junction bases numbered 9, after V lost 5 bases and J lost 4 bases. The CDR3 here is CASSIGGTGSYEQYF. Here the CDR3 DNA reads TGTGCCAGCAGCATCGGCGGGACAGGGTCGTACGAGCAGTACTTC.

The chain joins TRBV10-3 to TRBJ2-7, with D maybe TRBD1 (6 bases). V lost 5 bases and J 2 bases, leaving 7 bases between the germline ends. The V gene's germline CDR1 is ENHRY and CDR2 SYGVKD. The CDR3 consists of 12 residues. CDR3 nucleotides: TGTGCCATCAGTCAGGGGACCTACGAGCAGTACTTC. Its translation: CAISQGTYEQYF.

V is TRBV30 and J is TRBJ2-5, with D possibly matching TRBD1 (6 bases). The V end was cut by 4 bases, the J end by 5 bases, with 11 bases between. Looked up from germline, CDR1 is GTSNPN and CDR2 is SVGIG (reference sequence). This CDR3 has 12 amino acids. CDR3 nucleotides: TGTGCCTGGAATCGCAGGGGTGAGACCCAGTACTTC. It codes for CAWNRRGETQYF.

This clone was seen once. The chain carries TRBV5-6 and TRBJ2-2, with D maybe TRBD2 (5 bases). V lost 7 bases and J lost 1, with 14 bases in between. This CDR3 has 15 residues. Germline V CDR1 and CDR2: SGHDT, YYEEEE. The CDR3 DNA is TGTGCCAGCGCCCTGAGAGGGCTGAACACCGGGGAGCTGTTTTTT. It specifies CASALRGLNTGELFF.

CDR3 DNA: TGCGCCAGCAGCCCACCTGGGGGGGAGGGGGTCCTAGGGTACGAGCAGTACTTC. Translation gives CASSPPGGEGVLGYEQYF. The rearrangement links TRBV4-3 to TRBJ2-7; maybe TRBD2 (7 bases). The CDR3 is 18 residues long. Trimming stripped 4 bases from V and 4 bases from J, with 26 bases between. From germline, CDR1 is LGHNA and CDR2 YSLEER.

CDR3 DNA sequence: TGTGCCAGCTCCCCAACCCGGACGGCGAACACTGAAGCTTTCTTT. Amino acids: CASSPTRTANTEAFF. The rearrangement links TRBV18 to TRBJ1-1; D gene ambiguous. V was clipped by 6 bases and J by 1 base, with 15 bases between them. The CDR3 is 15 amino acids. Per germline, CDR1 KGHSH and CDR2 LQKENI.

The V gene is TRBV6-1, the J gene TRBJ2-1; TRBD1 agrees at 8 bases. The CDR3 is 14 amino acids. CDR1 is MNHNS and CDR2 is SASEGT in the germline V gene. Unmatched junction bases numbered 8, after V lost 11 bases and J lost 2 bases. The CDR3 nucleotides read TGTGCCGTATCGACAGGGGACGCCTACAATGAGCAGTTCTTC. Translating gives CAVSTGDAYNEQFF.

In DNA, the CDR3 is TGTGCCAGCGGACTCACAGATACGCAGTATTTT. This gives the protein CASGLTDTQYF. V is TRBV6-1 and J is TRBJ2-3; perhaps TRBD2 as D (5 bases). Germline values: CDR1 MNHNS, CDR2 SASEGT. The CDR3 is made up of 11 amino acids. V shed 8 bases and J shed 2 bases, with 5 bases lying between them.